One TCR beta chain is described in this entry. Its antigen remains undetermined. Base-call qualities are not available, and no considerably larger clone is one nucleotide away. TCR CDR3 regions were amplified from genomic DNA by multiplex PCR using the deep immunoSEQ assay. For each cell subset, the extracted genomic DNA was distributed evenly across all wells of several immunoSEQ 96-well plates, and each plate served as one replicate. For sorted subsets, roughly 190 ng of genomic DNA, equivalent to about 30,000 T cell genomes, went into each replicate PCR. Purified libraries were quantified with a Qubit 3.0 fluorometer, sized on a Bioanalyzer 2100, and re-quantified with the KAPA Library Quantification kit. A separate single-read 150-cycle Illumina NextSeq 550 flow cell was used to sequence each immunoSEQ 96-well plate. Processing in the source paper ran as follows. The immunoSEQ output contained only junctional sequences without quality scores, so filtering could not match that applied to full-length reads. Sequences were annotated with PyIR, a Python wrapper for IgBLAST v1.9, and V/J genes and CDR3 were assigned using IMGT germline references. Any read was removed if the V/J assignment was weak (E-value above 1e-6), the CDR3 was missing, or the read contained stop codons, out-of-frame junctions, or ambiguous translated residues. V3J clonotypes were defined as sequences sharing an identical inferred V gene, J gene, and CDR3 amino acid sequence. The percentage overlap between two repertoires was calculated by dividing the number of shared unique clonotypes by the size of the smaller repertoire. RTK rarefaction, the Chao1 estimator, and Recon v2.1 estimates of unobserved clonotypes were used to assess repertoire richness. OLGA was used to compute generation probabilities for all TCRbeta clonotypes that the gDNA method yielded from several donors. The source is immuneACCESS, and TCRdb retained only in-frame sequences with V and J called. Part of the clones is not carried over; for the studies checked, unresolved V genes explain less than half of this, and the remainder is unexplained. Clone size and V and J calls were adopted from that table, with D and trimming inferred from the DNA. The sample yields 2,500,000 or so clones; 93% were counted once. Approximately 0.35% of the sample goes to the ten largest clones.

The record originates from a study of shared clonotypes between healthy human individuals (dated by TCRdb to 2019 to 2021). Describing the broader study: A few men and two women, aged 18 to 49 years, made up the cohort. To increase sequencing depth and limit assay-specific biases, different laboratories used diverse techniques to prepare libraries and sequence TCR repertoires. Blood TCR repertoires of about 5 healthy adults were deeply sequenced to estimate repertoire size and the extent of clonotype sharing between individuals. Per donor, three plates each were used for CD4 naive and CD4 memory, two for CD8 naive, and one for CD8 memory. Per donor, leukapheresis produced somewhere between about 0.9 and 9.5 billion PBMCs. The full study reports these points: Only blood was sampled, and tissue TCR repertoires likely differ from those in blood. Because the study included a small number of donors, the genetic and exposure-history diversity represented was limited. Higher generation probabilities were observed for clonotypes shared by all four sorted-subset donors than for non-shared clonotypes. Based on pairwise subsampling, the degree of clonotype sharing among donors was expected to be affected by sequencing depth. Incomplete sequencing was indicated by rarefaction of sorted-subset datasets, despite the large sequencing depth. Naive subsets generally had larger estimated clonotype richness than memory subsets. When a handful of donors were compared, the shared fraction of clonotypes was 5% to 6.5% for naive CD4, about 4% for naive CD8, more than 2% for memory CD4, and about 0.36% for memory CD8.

Including the terminal cysteine and phenylalanine, the CDR3 comprises 14 residues. Of all the DNA, just the CDR3 is kept, 42 bases in frame from base 1. Trimming costs V 11 bases and J 4 bases, and their ends lie 20 bases apart. Based on the germline V gene (reference sequence), the CDR1 and CDR2 sequences are SEHNR and FQNEAQ. The donors were healthy, HIV-negative adults who had no recently reported acute infections or vaccinations. Only Caucasian adults living in Nashville, Tennessee, USA were represented among the donors. CD4+ T cells were enriched through magnetic negative selection, after which naive cells were positively selected on CD45RA and the remaining negative fraction served as the memory subset. After blood collection by leukapheresis, PBMCs were isolated using Ficoll-Histopaque density gradient centrifugation and then cryopreserved in the vapor phase of liquid nitrogen. Analytical flow cytometry was used to check the purity and quantity of each magnetically sorted T cell population. From each sorted fraction, genomic DNA was isolated and quantified by UV absorbance on a Nanodrop 2000c.

The chain is assembled from TRBV7-9 and TRBJ1-2, and TRBD1 may be the D gene, going by 5 matching bases. The source of this sequence is a man in his late teens or twenties in good health. Some clones in this sample may be carry-over from other donors' samples. Sequencing was carried out using naive CD4+ T cells from PBMCs. Sample cell subset or site, as interpreted from the label and publication: CD45RA+ positively selected. This receptor carries the CDR3 CAVLGEDSFYGYTF. The base sequence is TGTGCCGTACTAGGGGAAGACAGCTTCTATGGCTACACCTTC.